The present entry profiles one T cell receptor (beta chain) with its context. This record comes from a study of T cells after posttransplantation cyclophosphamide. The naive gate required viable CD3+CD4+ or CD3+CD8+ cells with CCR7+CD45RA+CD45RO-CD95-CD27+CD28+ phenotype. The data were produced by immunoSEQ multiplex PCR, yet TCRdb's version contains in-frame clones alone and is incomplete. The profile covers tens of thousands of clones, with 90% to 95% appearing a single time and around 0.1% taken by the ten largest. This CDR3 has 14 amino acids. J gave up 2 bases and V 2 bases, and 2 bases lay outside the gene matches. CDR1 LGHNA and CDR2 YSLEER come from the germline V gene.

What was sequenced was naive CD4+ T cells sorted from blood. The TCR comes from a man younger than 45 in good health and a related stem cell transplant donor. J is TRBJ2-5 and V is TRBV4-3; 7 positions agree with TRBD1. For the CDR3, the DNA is TGCGCCAGCAGCCAAACGACAGGGCAAGAGACCCAGTACTTC. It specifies CASSQTTGQETQYF.